Listed here is a single T cell receptor beta chain. No antigen is known for it. This entry is derived from a study of OX40 agonist ivuxolimab in advanced cancers. Turning to the study itself: Across the patients, intravenous ivuxolimab was delivered every 2 weeks at 0.01 to 10 mg/kg. Regarding the study as a whole: Within 6 weeks, CD4+ and CD8+ blood T cells expanded clonally at 0.1 to 3.0 mg/kg.

Per germline, CDR1 MNHEY and CDR2 SMNVEV (reference sequence). The ends were cut back, 6 bases at V and 4 bases at J, with 13 bases in the middle. The CDR3 runs 13 residues. TCRdb keeps only in-frame clones here, not all; method: immunoSEQ multiplex PCR. Of tens of thousands of clones listed, under 85% are singletons. The sampling schedule covered blood at baseline, cycle 4 day 1, and cycle 7 day 1. The chain uses TRBV27 and TRBJ2-7; no clear D. The source was CD4+ or CD8+ T cells sorted from blood, collected in a trial of the OX40 agonist ivuxolimab. The clonotype was recovered from an adult with an advanced solid tumor such as melanoma, head and neck, liver or kidney cancer. This chain's CDR3 is CASSPLTDYEQYF. CDR3 DNA: TGTGCCAGCAGCCCTCTGACGGATTACGAGCAGTACTTC.